The 14 T cell receptor beta chains listed next were all sequenced from one sample in a study of blood T cell repertoires in COVID-19. The repertoire was sequenced with immunoSEQ multiplex PCR; TCRdb's copy has only in-frame clones and lacks some. The sample holds approximately 290,000 clones, about 89% seen once. The sequencing sample was made of peripheral blood. Source of these receptors: a man younger than 40 with acute or convalescent COVID-19.

The chain couples TRBV29-1 to TRBJ1-2, with TRBD1 as a possible D gene (5 bases). Germline-derived CDR1 and CDR2 are SQVTM and ANQGSEA. This CDR3 has 14 amino acids. V dropped 6 bases and J dropped 4 bases, with 18 bases sitting between them. The CDR3 DNA follows: TGCAGCGTCCCAGGGCAGGGCCCTTTCTATGGCTACACCTTC. Its translation is CSVPGQGPFYGYTF.

J is TRBJ1-5 and V is TRBV6-5; the match to TRBD1 covers 10 bases. V was clipped by 6 bases and J by 7 bases; unmatched bases: 6. The germline gives CDR1 MNHEY, CDR2 SVGAGI. This CDR3 contains 14 residues. The chain's CDR3 is CASRRDRGPQPQHF. CDR3 DNA sequence: TGTGCCAGCAGGCGGGACAGGGGCCCCCAGCCCCAGCATTTT.

The chain recombines TRBV29-1 with TRBJ1-2; D possibly corresponds to TRBD1 (5 bases). This CDR3 has 12 residues. V lost 7 bases, J lost 8 bases, and 17 bases lay in between. Germline CDR1 and CDR2: SQVTM and ANQGSEA. The CDR3 region is CSAPTREEGYTF. The CDR3 coding sequence is TGCAGCGCCCCGACCAGGGAAGAAGGCTACACCTTC. The complete variable domain, with remaining parts taken from reference TRBV29-1 and TRBJ1-2, reads SAVISQKPSRDICQRGTSLTIQCQVDSQVTMMFWYRQQPGQSLTLIATANQGSEATYESGFVIDKFPISRPNLTFSTLTVSNMSPEDSSIYLCSAPTREEGYTFGSGTRLTVV.

This clone has only one observation. The V call is TRBV5-1, the J call TRBJ1-6, with D uncertain. The CDR3 covers 13 residues. The V end was cut by 4 bases, the J end by 7 bases, with 9 bases between. CDR1 is SGHRS and CDR2 is YFSETQ in the germline V gene. CDR3 region: CASSRENNSPLHF. CDR3 in DNA: TGCGCCAGCAGCCGAGAGAACAATTCACCCCTCCACTTT.

The J gene is TRBJ2-1, the V gene TRBV14; D remains unclear. V was clipped by 0 bases and J by 4 bases, with 7 bases between them. There are 14 residues in the CDR3. Germline values: CDR1 SGHDN, CDR2 FVKESK. In DNA form, the CDR3 reads TGTGCCAGCAGCCAAGAAGATAGATACAATGAGCAGTTCTTC. The encoded protein is CASSQEDRYNEQFF. Supplemented by reference TRBV14 and TRBJ2-1, the full variable domain reads EAGVTQFPSHSVIEKGQTVTLRCDPISGHDNLYWYRRVMGKEIKFLLHFVKESKQDESGMPNNRFLAERTGGTYSTLKVQPAELEDSGVYFCASSQEDRYNEQFFGPGTRLTVL.

This rearrangement joins TRBV5-4 to TRBJ1-2, with D possibly being TRBD1 (6 bases). Trimming pared 4 bases from V and 5 bases from J, leaving 18 bases between. The CDR3 totals 15 residues. CDR1 and CDR2 from the germline V gene are SGHNT and YYREEE (reference sequence). CDR3 region: CASSPDSSSVYGYTF. The CDR3 region has the DNA TGTGCCAGCAGCCCGGACAGCTCCTCTGTATATGGCTACACCTTC.

This rearrangement joins TRBV28 to TRBJ1-5; 7 nucleotides line up with TRBD1. Germline values: CDR1 MDHEN, CDR2 SYDVKM. CDR3 size: 16 residues. Losses at the gene ends were 10 bases for V and 5 bases for J; bases not matched to a gene: 17. The CDR3 here is CAIIDIRDSRDQPQHF. The CDR3 bases are TGTGCCATAATAGACATCCGGGACAGCAGGGATCAGCCCCAGCATTTT. The complete variable domain, with remaining parts taken from reference TRBV28 and TRBJ1-5, reads DVKVTQSSRYLVKRTGEKVFLECVQDMDHENMFWYRQDPGLGLRLIYFSYDVKMKEKGDIPEGYSVSREKKERFSLILESASTNQTSMYLCAIIDIRDSRDQPQHFGDGTRLSIL.

This chain connects TRBV28 to TRBJ2-7; 7 nucleotides agree with TRBD1. The germline V gene has CDR1 MDHEN and CDR2 SYDVKM. J gave up 5 bases and V 8 bases, and 9 bases lay outside the gene matches. This CDR3 contains 13 residues. The CDR3 DNA sequence: TGTGCCAGCGGAACAGGGGCCTTGGACGAGCAGTACTTC. Encoded protein: CASGTGALDEQYF.

The J gene is TRBJ1-2, the V gene TRBV7-9, with D possibly matching TRBD1 (5 bases). The germline gives CDR1 SEHNR, CDR2 FQNEAQ (reference sequence). The V gene lost 8 bases and the J gene lost 4 bases, with 17 bases spanning the gap. The CDR3 length is 14 residues. CDR3 in amino acids: CASGTGVTFYGYTF. CDR3 nucleotides: TGTGCCAGCGGTACAGGTGTTACCTTCTATGGCTACACCTTC.

The chain combines TRBV5-1 with TRBJ2-2; a weak D match, TRBD1 (6 bases). Germline values: CDR1 SGHRS, CDR2 YFSETQ. Trimming took off 2 bases at V and 4 bases at J, with 9 bases between the two ends. This CDR3 has 14 amino acids. CDR3 region: CASSLLQGTGELFF. In DNA form, the CDR3 reads TGCGCCAGCAGCTTACTACAGGGCACCGGGGAGCTGTTTTTT. The complete variable domain, with remaining parts taken from reference TRBV5-1 and TRBJ2-2, reads KAGVTQTPRYLIKTRGQQVTLSCSPISGHRSVSWYQQTPGQGLQFLFEYFSETQRNKGNFPGRFSGRQFSNSRSEMNVSTLELGDSALYLCASSLLQGTGELFFGEGSRLTVL.

The count of this clone is one. This chain links TRBV19 with TRBJ2-7, with a weak D call TRBD2 (5 bases). There are 12 residues in the CDR3. Looked up from germline, CDR1 is LNHDA and CDR2 is SQIVND (reference sequence). V was trimmed by 10 bases and J by 2 bases, leaving 12 bases between them. In DNA, the CDR3 is TGTGCCACCAGCCCGGGGACCTACGAGCAGTACTTC. Protein product: CATSPGTYEQYF. The whole variable domain, filled in from reference TRBV19 and TRBJ2-7, reads DGGITQSPKYLFRKEGQNVTLSCEQNLNHDAMYWYRQDPGQGLRLIYYSQIVNDFQKGDIAEGYSVSREKKESFPLTVTSAQKNPTAFYLCATSPGTYEQYFGPGTRLTVT.

The genes are TRBV28 and TRBJ1-1, with 7 bases matching TRBD1. The CDR3 loop spans 15 amino acids. Germline loops: CDR1 MDHEN, CDR2 SYDVKM. The V gene end was trimmed by 11 bases and the J gene end by 1 base; junction bases not matched to a gene: 13. For the CDR3, the DNA is TGTGCCTTGCGCCGGGACAGAGCCCCGAACACTGAAGCTTTCTTT. Protein sequence: CALRRDRAPNTEAFF.

The genes are TRBV11-3 and TRBJ2-7, with TRBD1 identical over 7 bases. The V segment lost 7 bases and the J segment 2 bases; nucleotides outside the gene matches: 14. CDR1 is SGHNT, CDR2 YENEEA, per germline. The CDR3 totals 16 residues. The CDR3 bases are TGTGCCAGCATACTTAAAGGGACAGCCCTTCCCTACGAGCAGTACTTC. It yields the protein CASILKGTALPYEQYF.

The V call is TRBV5-6, the J call TRBJ2-3; 7 bases agree with TRBD2. V gave up 0 bases and J gave up 1 base; unmatched junction bases: 5. CDR3 length: 16 amino acids. Germline values: CDR1 SGHDT, CDR2 YYEEEE. Written as DNA, the CDR3 is TGTGCCAGCAGCTTGGTTGTAGCGGGCCGCACAGATACGCAGTATTTT. It specifies CASSLVVAGRTDTQYF.